The 6 T cell receptor beta chains in this list originate from one sample, sequenced in a study of control samples from healthy donors and cancer patients. TCRdb's copy holds only in-frame clones and misses some; the assay was immunoSEQ multiplex PCR. The repertoire consists of around 140,000 clones, with over 85% occurring once and the leading ten covering about 7.6%. Source material: PBMCs. All receptors derive from a man in his forties or fifties with head and neck cancer.

This chain uses TRBV28 with TRBJ2-2, with TRBD2 as a possible D gene (6 bases). The ends were cut back, 8 bases at V and 0 bases at J, with 13 bases in the middle. Looked up from germline, CDR1 is MDHEN and CDR2 is SYDVKM. This CDR3 is built from 15 residues. The CDR3 DNA reads TGTGCCAGCGGGAGCGGCGGGACGAACACCGGGGAGCTGTTTTTT. This translates into CASGSGGTNTGELFF.

J is TRBJ2-3 and V is TRBV28; D unclear. CDR1 and CDR2 from the germline V gene are MDHEN and SYDVKM. Trimming took off 3 bases at V and 5 bases at J, with 6 bases between the two ends. CDR3 size: 12 residues. CDR3 nucleotides: TGTGCCAGCAGTTTGGCGAGAGATACGCAGTATTTT. Its protein is CASSLARDTQYF.

The chain employs TRBV6-6 and TRBJ2-5; 8 bases match TRBD1. CDR3 length equals 15 residues. After removal of 6 bases from V and 1 base from J, the junction contained 7 bases not matched to a gene. In germline, CDR1 is MNHNY, CDR2 SVGAGI (reference sequence). CDR3 DNA sequence: TGTGCCAGCAGCCTCGGACAGGGACCCCAAGAGACCCAGTACTTC. Encoded protein: CASSLGQGPQETQYF.

The rearrangement joins TRBV30 to TRBJ2-7; 7 positions match TRBD1. Losses at the gene ends were 4 bases for V and 2 bases for J; bases not matched to a gene: 14. The CDR3 extends over 16 amino acids. Germline CDR1 reads GTSNPN; CDR2 reads SVGIG (reference sequence). CDR3 in amino acids: CAWTKNRQGEPYEQYF. CDR3 coding DNA: TGTGCCTGGACCAAAAACCGACAGGGCGAACCCTACGAGCAGTACTTC.

The table lists this clone with a count of one. The chain joins TRBV10-3 to TRBJ2-3; TRBD1 aligns across 8 bases. The ends lost 10 bases at V and 2 bases at J; junction bases unmatched: 8. The germline CDR1 and CDR2 sequences are ENHRY and SYGVKD. The CDR3 loop spans 14 amino acids. CDR3 loop: CASRQGLPTDTQYF. CDR3 bases: TGTGCCAGCAGACAGGGGCTACCCACAGATACGCAGTATTTT.

V gene TRBV15 combines with J gene TRBJ1-4; D may be TRBD1 (6 bases). Germline V gene data show CDR1 as LNHNV and CDR2 as YYDKDF (reference sequence). This CDR3 is built from 15 residues. V was pared by 1 base and J by 2 bases, with 8 bases between. The CDR3 DNA follows: TGTGCCACCAGCAGAGGAGGACAGACTAATGAAAAACTGTTTTTT. Translating gives CATSRGGQTNEKLFF. The complete variable domain, with remaining parts taken from reference TRBV15 and TRBJ1-4, reads DAMVIQNPRYQVTQFGKPVTLSCSQTLNHNVMYWYQQKSSQAPKLLFHYYDKDFNNEADTPDNFQSRRPNTSFCFLDIRSPGLGDTAMYLCATSRGGQTNEKLFFGSGTQLSVL.